This T cell receptor (beta chain) was sequenced for a study of blood T cells in healthy people across ages. On this clonotype itself: The target antigen is unknown.

CDR3 length: 16 amino acids. Germline CDR1 reads SGHDN; CDR2 reads FVKESK. The trim removed 0 bases at V and 7 bases at J, leaving 12 bases unmatched. General observations from the study: PBMCs were not sorted, which prevented a conclusive comparison of naive versus antigen-experienced cells.

PCR was performed a second time for about 7 to 11 cycles using a sample-barcoded 5' primer and a J-beta primer mix. One entry per CDR3 protein results from TCRdb running MiXCR on the 5' RACE reads. This table holds around 780,000 distinct CDR3 sequences, 56% found once. The chain recombines TRBV14 with TRBJ2-7, with 7 bases aligning to TRBD2. The sample was blood. This clonotype originated in a man in his forties in good health. CDR3 nucleotide sequence: TGTGCCAGCAGCCAAGATGGCGGGAGAATATACAATGAGCAGTACTTC. Translated, it gives CASSQDGGRIYNEQYF.